This T cell receptor (beta chain) was recovered during a study of T cells after yellow fever vaccination. The study's findings and limits: Peak timing came faster in the weaker secondary response, day 5 versus 15.

TCRdb reprocessed the 5' RACE reads via MiXCR and lists one record per CDR3 protein. Of approximately 300,000 distinct CDR3 sequences in the sample, roughly 7% are singletons; the top ten hold roughly a sixth. This clonotype was picked up a small number of times. Its specificity is unknown. Trimming took off 5 bases at V and 2 bases at J, with 16 bases between the two ends. Germline-derived CDR1 and CDR2 are MNHNS and SASEGT. The length of the CDR3 is 15 residues. The sequences come from PBMCs, collected roughly seven weeks after the first yellow fever vaccination. This receptor was taken from a man between 18 and 35 years old who received the YFV17D yellow fever vaccine. The rearrangement links TRBV6-1 to TRBJ2-7; D gene unclear. DNA for the CDR3: TGTGCCAGCAGTCGAAGCCTAGGAGTCCCCTACGAGCAGTACTTC. The encoded protein is CASSRSLGVPYEQYF.